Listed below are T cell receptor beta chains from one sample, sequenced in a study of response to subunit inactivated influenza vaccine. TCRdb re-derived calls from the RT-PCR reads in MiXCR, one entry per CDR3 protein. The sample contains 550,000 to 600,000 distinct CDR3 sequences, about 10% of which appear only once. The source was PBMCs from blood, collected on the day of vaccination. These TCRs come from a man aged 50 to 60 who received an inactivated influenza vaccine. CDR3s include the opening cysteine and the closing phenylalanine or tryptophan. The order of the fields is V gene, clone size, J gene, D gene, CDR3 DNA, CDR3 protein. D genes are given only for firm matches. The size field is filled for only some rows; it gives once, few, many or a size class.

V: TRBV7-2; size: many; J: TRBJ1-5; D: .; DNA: TGTGCCAGCTCACCTTCCAGCAATCAGCCCCAGCATTTT; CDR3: CASSPSSNQPQHF
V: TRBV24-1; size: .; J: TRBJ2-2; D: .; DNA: TGTGCCACCAGTGTGGGGTCGAACACCGGGGAGCTGTTTTTT; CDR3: CATSVGSNTGELFF
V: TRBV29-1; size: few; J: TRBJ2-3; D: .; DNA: TGCAGCGTTGGTATACAAGATACGCAGTATTTT; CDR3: CSVGIQDTQYF
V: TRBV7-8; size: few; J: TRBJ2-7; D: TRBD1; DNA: TGTGCCAGCAGCTTGGGACAGGAGAATTTCTACGAGCAGTACTTC; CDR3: CASSLGQENFYEQYF
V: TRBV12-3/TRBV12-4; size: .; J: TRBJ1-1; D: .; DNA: TGTGCCAGCAGGAGGGGTCCGGCTGAAGCTTTCTTT; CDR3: CASRRGPAEAFF
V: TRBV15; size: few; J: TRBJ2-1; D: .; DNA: TGTGCCACCGAAAGGGGCGATGAGCAGTTCTTC; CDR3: CATERGDEQFF
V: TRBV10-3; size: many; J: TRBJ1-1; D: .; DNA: TGTGCCATCAACGGGACCTTCTCAGGGGCCACTGAAGCTTTCTTT; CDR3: CAINGTFSGATEAFF
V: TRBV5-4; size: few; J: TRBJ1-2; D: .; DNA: TGTGCCAGCAGCACCCTAGGGGGTGACTATGGCTACACCTTC; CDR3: CASSTLGGDYGYTF
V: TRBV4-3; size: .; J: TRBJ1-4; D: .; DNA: TGCGCCAGCAGCAACAGCGCGGTCAATGAAAAACTGTTTTTT; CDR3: CASSNSAVNEKLFF
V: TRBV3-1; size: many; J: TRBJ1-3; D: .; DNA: TGTGCCAGCAGCCGGTGGACAGCCTCTGGAAACACCATATATTTT; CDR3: CASSRWTASGNTIYF
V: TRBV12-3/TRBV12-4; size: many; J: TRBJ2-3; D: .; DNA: TGTGCCAGCAGTTTAGACCGGTCCCCCACAGATACGCAGTATTTT; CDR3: CASSLDRSPTDTQYF
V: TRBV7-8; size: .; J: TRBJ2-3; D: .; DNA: TGTGCCAGCAGCCCGCAGGTGGAATTCACAGATACGCAGTATTTT; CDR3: CASSPQVEFTDTQYF
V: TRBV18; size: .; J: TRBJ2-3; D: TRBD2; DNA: TGTGCCAGCTCACGTCCTAGCGGGGACACAGATACGCAGTATTTT; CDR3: CASSRPSGDTDTQYF
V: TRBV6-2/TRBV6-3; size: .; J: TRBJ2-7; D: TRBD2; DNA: TGTGCCAGCAGTTACTCAGCGGGACCCGAGCAGTACTTC; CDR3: CASSYSAGPEQYF
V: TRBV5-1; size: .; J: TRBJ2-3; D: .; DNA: TGCGCCAGCAGCTTTATAGGGAGTAGCACAGATACGCAGTATTTT; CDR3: CASSFIGSSTDTQYF
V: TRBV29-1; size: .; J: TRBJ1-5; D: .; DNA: TGCGGCGTCGCTACCGGGACTGGCAATCAGCCCCAGCATTTT; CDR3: CGVATGTGNQPQHF
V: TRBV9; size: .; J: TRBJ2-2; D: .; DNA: TGTGCCAGCAGAATCCTTGGAGGGGGGGCACTCACCGGGGAGCTGTTTTTT; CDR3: CASRILGGGALTGELFF
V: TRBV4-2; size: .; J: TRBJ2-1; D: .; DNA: TGTGCCAGCAGCCAAGAGATTGGGAGAAATGAGCAGTTCTTC; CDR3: CASSQEIGRNEQFF
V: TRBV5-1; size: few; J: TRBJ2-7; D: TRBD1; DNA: TGCGCCAGCAGCTTGTACGTGGGGTCAGGGGGCGAGCAGTACTTC; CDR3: CASSLYVGSGGEQYF
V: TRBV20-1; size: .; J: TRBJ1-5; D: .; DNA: TGCAGTGCTAGAGGACAGGTCAATCAGCCCCAGCATTTT; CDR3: CSARGQVNQPQHF
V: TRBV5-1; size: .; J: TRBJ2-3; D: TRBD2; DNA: TGCGCCAGCAGCTTGGAGGGGAGCGGGGCAGATACGCAGTATTTT; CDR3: CASSLEGSGADTQYF
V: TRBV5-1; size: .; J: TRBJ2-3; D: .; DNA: TGCGCCAGCAGCTTGGATATCGGGACCCCCCTCATTACGCAGTATTTT; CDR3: CASSLDIGTPLITQYF
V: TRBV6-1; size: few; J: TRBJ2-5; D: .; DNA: TGTGCCAGCAGTGTCGACAGTATCCAAGAGACCCAGTACTTC; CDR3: CASSVDSIQETQYF
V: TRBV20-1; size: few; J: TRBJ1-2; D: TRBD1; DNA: TGCAGTGGAACAGGGGGCGCCAACTATGGCTACACCTTC; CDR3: CSGTGGANYGYTF
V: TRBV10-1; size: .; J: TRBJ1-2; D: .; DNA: TGCGCCAGCAGAAGACAGGCCTCCACGGATGGCTACACCTTC; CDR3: CASRRQASTDGYTF
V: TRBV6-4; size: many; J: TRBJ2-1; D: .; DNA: TGTGCCAGCAGTGTTGGGCCGCCGAATAATGAGCAGTTCTTC; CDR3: CASSVGPPNNEQFF
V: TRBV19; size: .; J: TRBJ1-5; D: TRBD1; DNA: TGTGCCAGTAGTATAACCCAGGGGGCGGGCGGCAATCAGCCCCAGCATTTT; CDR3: CASSITQGAGGNQPQHF
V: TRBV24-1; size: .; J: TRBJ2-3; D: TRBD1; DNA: TGTGCCACCAGTGATCGTCCTCCGGGACAGGTGACAGATACGCAGTATTTT; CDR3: CATSDRPPGQVTDTQYF
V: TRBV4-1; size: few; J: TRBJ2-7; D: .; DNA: TGCGCCAGCAGCCCTAGCCCGACAGCAGACTACGAGCAGTACTTC; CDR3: CASSPSPTADYEQYF
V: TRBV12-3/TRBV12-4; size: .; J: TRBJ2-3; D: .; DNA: TGTGCCAGCAGTCGGCAGGGATTGCGCACAGATACGCAGTATTTT; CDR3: CASSRQGLRTDTQYF
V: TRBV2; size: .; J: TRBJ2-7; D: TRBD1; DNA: TGTGCCAGCAGCAATGGACAGGGTTCCTACGAGCAGTACTTC; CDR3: CASSNGQGSYEQYF
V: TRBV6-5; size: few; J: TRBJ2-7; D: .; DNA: TGTGCCAGCAGTTATTATGCGGGTCCCTACGAGCAGTACTTC; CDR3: CASSYYAGPYEQYF